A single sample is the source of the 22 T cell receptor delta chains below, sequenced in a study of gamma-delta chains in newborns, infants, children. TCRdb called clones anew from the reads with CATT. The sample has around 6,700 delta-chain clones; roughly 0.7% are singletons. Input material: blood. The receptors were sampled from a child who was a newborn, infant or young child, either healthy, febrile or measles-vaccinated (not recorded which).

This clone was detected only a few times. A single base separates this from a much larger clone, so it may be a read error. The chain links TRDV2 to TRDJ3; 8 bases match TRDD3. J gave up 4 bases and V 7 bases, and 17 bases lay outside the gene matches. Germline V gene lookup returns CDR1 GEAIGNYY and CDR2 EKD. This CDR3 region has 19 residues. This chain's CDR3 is CAWGIGTGGLTWDTRQMFF. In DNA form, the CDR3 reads TGTGCCTGGGGTATTGGAACTGGGGGCCTGACTTGGGACACCCGACAGATGTTTTTC.

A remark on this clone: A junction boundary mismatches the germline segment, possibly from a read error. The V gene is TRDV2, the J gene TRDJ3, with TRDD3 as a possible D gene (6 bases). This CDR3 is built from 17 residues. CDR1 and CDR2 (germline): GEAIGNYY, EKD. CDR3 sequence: CACDTAWDSWGTRQMFF. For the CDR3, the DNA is TGTGCCTGTGACACCGCCTGGGACTCCTGGGGCACCCGACAGATGTTTTTC.

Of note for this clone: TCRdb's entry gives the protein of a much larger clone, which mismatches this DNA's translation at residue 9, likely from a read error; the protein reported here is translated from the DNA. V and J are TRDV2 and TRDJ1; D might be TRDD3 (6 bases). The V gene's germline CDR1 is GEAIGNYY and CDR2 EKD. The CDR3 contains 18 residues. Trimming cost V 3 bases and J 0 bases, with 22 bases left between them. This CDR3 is CACDLMGGSPLYTDKLIF. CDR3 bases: TGTGCCTGTGACCTCATGGGGGGCTCTCCCCTGTACACCGATAAACTCATCTTT.

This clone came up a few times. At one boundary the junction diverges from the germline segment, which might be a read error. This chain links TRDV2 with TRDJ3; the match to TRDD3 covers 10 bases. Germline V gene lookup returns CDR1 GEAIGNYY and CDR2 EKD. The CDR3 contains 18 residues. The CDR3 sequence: CACGTVPGGYWDTRQMFF. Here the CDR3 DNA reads TGTGCCTGTGGCACCGTCCCTGGGGGATACTGGGACACCCGACAGATGTTTTTC.

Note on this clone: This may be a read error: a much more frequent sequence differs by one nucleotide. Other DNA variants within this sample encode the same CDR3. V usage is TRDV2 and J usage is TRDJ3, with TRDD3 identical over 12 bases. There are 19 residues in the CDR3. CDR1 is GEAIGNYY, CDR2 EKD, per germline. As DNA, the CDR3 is TGTGCCTGCGACACCGCTGGGGGATACGCTAACTGGGACACCCGACAGATGTTTTTC. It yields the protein CACDTAGGYANWDTRQMFF.

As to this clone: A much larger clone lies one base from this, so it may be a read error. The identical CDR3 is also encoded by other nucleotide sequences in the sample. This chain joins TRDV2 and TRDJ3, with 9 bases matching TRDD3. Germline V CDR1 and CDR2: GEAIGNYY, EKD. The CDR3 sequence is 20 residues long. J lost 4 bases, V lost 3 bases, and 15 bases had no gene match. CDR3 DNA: TGTGCCTGTGACCTCGTACTGGGGGACCCAGGCTCTTGGGACACCCGACAGATGTTTTTC. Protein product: CACDLVLGDPGSWDTRQMFF.

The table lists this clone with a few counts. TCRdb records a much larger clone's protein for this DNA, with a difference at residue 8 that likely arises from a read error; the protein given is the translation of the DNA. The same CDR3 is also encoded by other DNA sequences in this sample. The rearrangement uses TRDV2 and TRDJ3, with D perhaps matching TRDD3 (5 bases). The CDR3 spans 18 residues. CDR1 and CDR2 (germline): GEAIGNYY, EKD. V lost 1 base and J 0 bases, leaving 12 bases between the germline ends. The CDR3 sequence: CACDTGDTRSWDTRQMFF. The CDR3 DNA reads TGTGCCTGTGACACTGGGGACACGCGCTCCTGGGACACCCGACAGATGTTTTTC.

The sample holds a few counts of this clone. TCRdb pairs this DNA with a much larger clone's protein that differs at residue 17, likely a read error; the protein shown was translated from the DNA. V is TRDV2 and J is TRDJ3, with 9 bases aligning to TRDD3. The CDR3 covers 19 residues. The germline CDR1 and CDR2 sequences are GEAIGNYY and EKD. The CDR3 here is CACDTWGISLSWDTRQVFF. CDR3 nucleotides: TGTGCCTGTGACACCTGGGGGATAAGCTTGTCCTGGGACACCCGACAGGTGTTTTTC.

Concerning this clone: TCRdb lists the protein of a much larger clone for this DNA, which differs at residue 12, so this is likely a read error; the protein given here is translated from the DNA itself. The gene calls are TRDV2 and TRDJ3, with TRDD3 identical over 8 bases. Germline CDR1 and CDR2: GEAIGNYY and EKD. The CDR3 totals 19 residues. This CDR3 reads CACDQLGVSNSRDTRQMFF. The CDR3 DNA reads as TGTGCCTGTGACCAACTGGGGGTGTCGAACTCCCGGGACACCCGACAGATGTTTTTC.

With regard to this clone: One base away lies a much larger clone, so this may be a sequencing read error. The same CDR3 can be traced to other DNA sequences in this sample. The CDR3 sequence: CACDILGDEEAQLFF. The CDR3 bases are TGTGCTTGTGACATACTGGGGGATGAAGAAGCACAACTCTTCTTT. The V gene is TRDV2, the J gene TRDJ2; 10 bases align to TRDD3. From germline, CDR1 is GEAIGNYY and CDR2 EKD. The CDR3 consists of 15 residues.

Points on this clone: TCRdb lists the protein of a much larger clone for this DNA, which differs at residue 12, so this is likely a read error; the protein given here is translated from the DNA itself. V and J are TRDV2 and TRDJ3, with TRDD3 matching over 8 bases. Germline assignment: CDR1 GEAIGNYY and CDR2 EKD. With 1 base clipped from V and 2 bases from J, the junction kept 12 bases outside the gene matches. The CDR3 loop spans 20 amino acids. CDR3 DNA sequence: TGTGCCTGTGACACGTTTACTGGGGGTCTGAGCCCCTGGGACACCCGACAGATGTTTTTC. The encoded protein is CACDTFTGGLSPWDTRQMFF.

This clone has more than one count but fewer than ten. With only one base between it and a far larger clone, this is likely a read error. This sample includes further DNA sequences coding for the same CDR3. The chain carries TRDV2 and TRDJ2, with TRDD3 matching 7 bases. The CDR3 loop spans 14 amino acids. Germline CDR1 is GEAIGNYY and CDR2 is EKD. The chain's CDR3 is CACDTWGLTAQLFF. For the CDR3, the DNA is TGTGCCTGCGACACCTGGGGGCTTACAGCACAACTCTTCTTT.

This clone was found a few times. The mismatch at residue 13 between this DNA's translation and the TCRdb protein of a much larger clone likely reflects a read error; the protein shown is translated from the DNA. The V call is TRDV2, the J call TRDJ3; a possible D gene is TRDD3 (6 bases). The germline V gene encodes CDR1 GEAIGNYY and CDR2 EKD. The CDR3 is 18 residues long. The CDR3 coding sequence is TGTGCCTGTGACACCGTCGGGATAAGTTCCTGGGACGCCCGACAGATGTTTTTC. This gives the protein CACDTVGISSWDARQMFF.

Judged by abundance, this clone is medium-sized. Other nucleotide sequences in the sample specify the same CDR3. As DNA, the CDR3 is TGTGCCTGTGACATACTGGGGGACTCCTGGGACACCCGACAGATGTTTTTC. This translates into CACDILGDSWDTRQMFF. The rearrangement links TRDV2 to TRDJ3; 9 positions match TRDD3. This CDR3 has 17 amino acids. CDR1 is GEAIGNYY, CDR2 EKD, per germline. J lost 0 bases, V lost 2 bases, and 1 base had no gene match.

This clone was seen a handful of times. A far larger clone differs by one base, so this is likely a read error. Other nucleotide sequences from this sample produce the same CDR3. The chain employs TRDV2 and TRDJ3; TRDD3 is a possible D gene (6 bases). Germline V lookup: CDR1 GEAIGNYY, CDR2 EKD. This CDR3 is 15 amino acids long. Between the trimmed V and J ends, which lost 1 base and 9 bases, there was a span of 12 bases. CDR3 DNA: TGTGCCTGTGACACTGGGGGGTACGTCACCCGACAGATGTTTTTC. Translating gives CACDTGGYVTRQMFF.

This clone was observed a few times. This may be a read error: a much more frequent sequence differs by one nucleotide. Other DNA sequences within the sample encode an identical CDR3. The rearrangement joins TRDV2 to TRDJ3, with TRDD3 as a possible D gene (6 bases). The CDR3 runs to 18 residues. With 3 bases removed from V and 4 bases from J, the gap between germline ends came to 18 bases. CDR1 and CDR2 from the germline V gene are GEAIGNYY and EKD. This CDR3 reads CACDRLLGSSWDTRQMFF. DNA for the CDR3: TGTGCCTGTGACCGGCTACTGGGCTCTTCGTGGGACACCCGACAGATGTTTTTC.

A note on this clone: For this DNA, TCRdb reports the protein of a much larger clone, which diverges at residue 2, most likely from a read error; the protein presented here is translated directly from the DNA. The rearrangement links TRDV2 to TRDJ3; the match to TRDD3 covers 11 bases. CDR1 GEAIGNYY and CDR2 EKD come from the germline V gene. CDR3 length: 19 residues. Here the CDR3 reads CSCDSGGYSRSWDTRQMFF. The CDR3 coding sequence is TGTTCCTGTGACTCTGGGGGATACTCCCGCTCCTGGGACACCCGACAGATGTTTTTC.

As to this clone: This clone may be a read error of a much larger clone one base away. CDR3 in amino acids: CACDTVGDTVSWDTRQMFF. The CDR3 DNA reads as TGTGCCTGTGACACCGTGGGGGATACCGTCTCCTGGGACACCCGACAGATGTTTTTC. The chain links TRDV2 to TRDJ3; 10 nucleotides align to TRDD3. The CDR3 is 19 amino acids. Germline CDR1 is GEAIGNYY and CDR2 is EKD. Trimming at V came to 0 bases and at J to 0 bases, leaving 4 bases not matched to a gene.

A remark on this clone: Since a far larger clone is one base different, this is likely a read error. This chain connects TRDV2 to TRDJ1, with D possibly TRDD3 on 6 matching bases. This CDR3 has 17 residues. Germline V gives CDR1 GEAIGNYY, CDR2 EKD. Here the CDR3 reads CAYDTVGRGKYTDKLIF. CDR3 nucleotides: TGTGCCTATGACACCGTAGGCCGGGGGAAGTACACCGATAAACTCATCTTT.

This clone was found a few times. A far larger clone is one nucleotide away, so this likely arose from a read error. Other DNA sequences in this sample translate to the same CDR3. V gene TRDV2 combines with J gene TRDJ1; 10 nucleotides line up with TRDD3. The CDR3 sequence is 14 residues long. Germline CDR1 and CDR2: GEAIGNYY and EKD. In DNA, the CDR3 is TGTGCCTGTGACACCTGGGGGATACCCGATAAGCTCATCTTT. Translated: CACDTWGIPDKLIF.

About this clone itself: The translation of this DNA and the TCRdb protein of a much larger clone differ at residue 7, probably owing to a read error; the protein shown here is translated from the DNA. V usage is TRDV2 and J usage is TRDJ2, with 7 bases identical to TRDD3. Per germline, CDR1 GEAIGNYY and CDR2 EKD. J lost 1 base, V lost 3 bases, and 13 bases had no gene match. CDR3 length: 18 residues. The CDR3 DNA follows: TGTGCCTGTGACGCTCTGGAGGATACGTGGGGTTTGACAGCACAACTCTTCTTT. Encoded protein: CACDALEDTWGLTAQLFF.

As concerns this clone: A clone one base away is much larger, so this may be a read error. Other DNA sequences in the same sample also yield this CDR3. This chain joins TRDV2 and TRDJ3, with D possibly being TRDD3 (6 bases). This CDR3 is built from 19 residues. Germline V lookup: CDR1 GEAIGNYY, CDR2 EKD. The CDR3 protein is CACDTVGAHLSWDTRQMFF. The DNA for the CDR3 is TGTGCCTGCGACACCGTGGGGGCCCACCTCTCCTGGGACACCCGACAGATGTTTTTC.